The sequence of this T cell receptor beta chain was determined in a study of T cell responses to AZD1222 COVID-19 vaccine. Study-wide results and caveats: Regions 160-218 and 743-854 dominated among vaccine-associated CD4 TCRs spanning spike. Sampling captured repertoires only after the peak T cell response.

Trimming took 0 bases from V and 4 from J, leaving 12 bases between them. The CDR3 spans 14 residues. Germline V gives CDR1 GTSNPN, CDR2 SVGIG (reference sequence). Pooling covered second doses at about 4 or about 12 weeks. With regard to this clone: Its antigen is still unknown.

Some clones are missing from TCRdb's copy, which holds only in-frame ones; the method was immunoSEQ multiplex PCR. The data hold fewer than 150,000 clones, with about 92% observed a single time. The chain has TRBV30 and TRBJ1-1; no definite D call. This sequence was found in an adult who received the AZD1222 COVID-19 vaccine. The specimen comprised peripheral blood, sampled 28 days after the second AZD1222 dose. This chain's CDR3 is CAWSVQTAATEAFF. Written as DNA, the CDR3 is TGTGCCTGGAGTGTACAGACGGCGGCCACTGAAGCTTTCTTT.